This TCR beta chain emerged from a study of T cells in tuberculosis. TCRdb keeps only in-frame clones here, not all; method: immunoSEQ multiplex PCR. The sample consists of some 60,000 clones, 81% of them appearing once. After thawing and overnight rest, PBMC were stained with GMM-loaded CD1B tetramer, viability dye and anti-CD3 for sorting. CD1B tetramers were loaded with Rhodococcus equi-derived C32 glucose monomycolate. CD14-expressing monocytes were removed from PBMC before cryopreservation and sorting. From each donor, some 100,000 tetramer-negative cells were sorted. The sequenced material came from CD1b-GMM tetramer-negative cells sorted from PBMCs. The TCR comes from an adult woman with latent tuberculosis.

In nucleotides, the CDR3 is TGTGCCAGCAGCTTCGCCCAGGGCTATGGCTACACCTTC. Translation: CASSFAQGYGYTF. V usage is TRBV7-8 and J usage is TRBJ1-2; perhaps TRBD1 as D (5 bases). Trimming pared 3 bases from V and 4 bases from J, leaving 9 bases between. Germline lookup yields CDR1 SGHVS and CDR2 FQNEAQ. CDR3 length equals 13 residues. The full variable domain, its missing parts supplied by reference TRBV7-8 and TRBJ1-2, is GAGVSQSPRYKVAKRGQDVALRCDPISGHVSLFWYQQALGQGPEFLTYFQNEAQLDKSGLPSDRFFAERPEGSVSTLKIQRTQQEDSAVYLCASSFAQGYGYTFGSGTRLTVV.